This entry concerns a single TCR beta chain. Its target is unknown. The data were taken from a study of cytomegalovirus exposure and HLA in healthy donors. Study-wide context: An analysis done earlier identified roughly 120 million unique TCR beta sequences from about 179 million T cells. Study-level results: TCR beta V- and J-gene trimming, according to a later analysis, was linked to a missense DCLRE1C variant. Looking again later, the authors saw that most CMV-associated TCR beta chains seemed HLA-restricted. A previous analysis found most TCR beta V segments productive roughly 90% or roughly 30% of the time.

The junction had 6 bases not matched to a gene; V was cut back by 5 bases and J by 0 bases. CDR1 and CDR2 from the germline V gene are MNHEY and SMNVEV (reference sequence). This CDR3 comprises 16 residues. The PCR was carried out with 60 Vbeta primers and 13 Jbeta primers. Generated by immunoSEQ multiplex PCR, the TCRdb table keeps only in-frame clones and is missing some. The table shows approximately 110,000 clones, with more than 80% occurring only once. This sequence originates from a man aged 18 to 35 in good health and CMV-seronegative. This rearrangement joins TRBV27 to TRBJ2-3; TRBD2 agrees at 9 bases. What was sequenced was PBMCs. This chain's CDR3 is CASSPRTSASTDTQYF. CDR3 bases: TGTGCCAGCAGTCCCCGGACTAGCGCGAGCACAGATACGCAGTATTTT.